This passage covers 4 T cell receptor beta chains from one sample sequenced in a study of T cells after yellow fever vaccination. MiXCR was run by TCRdb on the 5' RACE reads, yielding one entry per CDR3 protein. The sample holds 70,000 or so distinct CDR3 sequences, 4.5% to 7.5% seen once. Specimen: CD4+ T cells sorted from PBMCs, collected less than 16 days after the first yellow fever vaccination. The source is a man aged 18 to 29 who received the YFV17D yellow fever vaccine.

This clonotype was counted ten times or more. V is TRBV11-2 and J is TRBJ1-3; D is ambiguous. V gave up 2 bases and J gave up 0 bases, with 5 bases separating them. The CDR3 spans 14 residues. Germline CDR1 is SGHAT and CDR2 is FQNNGV. The CDR3 reads CASSLQSSGNTIYF. The CDR3 nucleotides read TGTGCCAGCAGCTTACAAAGCTCTGGAAACACCATATATTTT.

This clonotype was recorded many times. The chain recombines TRBV2 with TRBJ2-5; D is perhaps TRBD2 (5 bases). CDR1 SNHLY and CDR2 FYNNEI come from the germline V gene. The CDR3 covers 14 residues. V was trimmed by 3 bases and J by 8 bases, leaving 16 bases between them. CDR3 residues: CASSDNGLRVTQYF. The CDR3 nucleotides read TGTGCCAGCAGTGACAACGGGTTGAGGGTCACCCAGTACTTC.

This clonotype was seen many times. This rearrangement joins TRBV24-1 to TRBJ2-1; 7 bases map to TRBD1. The CDR3 sequence is 14 residues long. V trimming: 1 base; J trimming: 8 bases; junction bases outside the gene matches: 4. The germline CDR1 and CDR2 sequences are KGHDR and SFDVKD. The CDR3 DNA is TGTGCCACCAGTGATTTTGGGCAGGGGGATGAGCAGTTCTTC. It is translated as CATSDFGQGDEQFF.

Ten or more counts support this clonotype. This chain joins TRBV29-1 and TRBJ2-3; D gene unclear. CDR1 is SQVTM, CDR2 ANQGSEA, per germline. Trimming removed 3 bases at V and 1 base at J, with 8 bases between. This CDR3 is built from 13 residues. The DNA for the CDR3 is TGCAGCGTTGACGGGCAGGGCACAGATACGCAGTATTTT. Translating gives CSVDGQGTDTQYF.